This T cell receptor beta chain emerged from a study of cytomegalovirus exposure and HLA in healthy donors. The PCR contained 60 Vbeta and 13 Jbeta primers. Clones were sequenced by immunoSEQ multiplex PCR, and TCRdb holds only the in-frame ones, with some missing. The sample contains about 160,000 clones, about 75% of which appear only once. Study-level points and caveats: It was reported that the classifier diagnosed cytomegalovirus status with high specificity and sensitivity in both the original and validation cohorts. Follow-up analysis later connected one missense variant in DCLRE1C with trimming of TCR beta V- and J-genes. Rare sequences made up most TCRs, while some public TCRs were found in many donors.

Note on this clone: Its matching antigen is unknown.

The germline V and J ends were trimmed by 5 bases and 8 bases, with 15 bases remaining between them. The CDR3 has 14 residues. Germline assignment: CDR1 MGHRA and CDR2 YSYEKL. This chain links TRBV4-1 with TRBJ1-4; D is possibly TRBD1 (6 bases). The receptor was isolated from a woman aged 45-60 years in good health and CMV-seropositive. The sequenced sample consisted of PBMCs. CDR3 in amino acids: CASSSRQGTEKLFF. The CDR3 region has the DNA TGCGCCAGCAGCTCACGCCAGGGGACCGAAAAACTGTTTTTT.